This TCR beta chain appears in the sequencing data of a study of CD8+CD57+ T cells in acquired aplastic anemia. Study-level background: Across the sorted CD4+ and CD8+ cells, DNA amounts averaged roughly 3.5 ug.

Overall study results and limits: Between the patient and control groups, CD8+ Simpson's diversity did not differ significantly. Some 31 shared CD8+ CDR3s appeared highly expressed within patients' immunodominant clones.

On this clonotype: The target antigen is unknown.

The germline CDR1 and CDR2 sequences are MGHDK and SYGVNS. With 6 bases removed from V and 0 bases from J, the gap between germline ends came to 2 bases. CDR3 length: 12 residues. Using genomic DNA as the template, TCR beta VDJ and CDR3 profiling was carried out. TCRdb recomputed calls from the reads with MiXCR, one row per CDR3 protein. The table includes about 110,000 distinct CDR3 sequences, approximately 48% detected once. This chain links TRBV25-1 with TRBJ1-4; D gene ambiguous. Input material: sorted CD4+, CD8+, or CD8+CD57+ T cells (not recorded which) from PBMCs. This TCR derives from a human donor in good health, serving as a control. The CDR3 here is CASRSTNEKLFF. The CDR3 bases are TGTGCCAGCAGGTCAACTAATGAAAAACTGTTTTTT. The full variable domain, completed using reference TRBV25-1 and TRBJ1-4, is EADIYQTPRYLVIGTGKKITLECSQTMGHDKMYWYQQDPGMELHLIHYSYGVNSTEKGDLSSESTVSRIRTEHFPLTLESARPSHTSQYLCASRSTNEKLFFGSGTQLSVL.